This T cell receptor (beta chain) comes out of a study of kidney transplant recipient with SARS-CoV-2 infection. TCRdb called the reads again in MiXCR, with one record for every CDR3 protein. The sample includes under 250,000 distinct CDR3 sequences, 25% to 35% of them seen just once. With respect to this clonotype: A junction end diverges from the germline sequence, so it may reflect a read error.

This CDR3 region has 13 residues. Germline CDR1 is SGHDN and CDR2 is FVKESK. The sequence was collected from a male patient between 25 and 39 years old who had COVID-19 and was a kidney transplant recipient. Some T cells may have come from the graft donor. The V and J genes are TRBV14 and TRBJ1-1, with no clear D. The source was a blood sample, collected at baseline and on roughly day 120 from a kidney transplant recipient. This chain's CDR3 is CAGSLFMNTEAFF. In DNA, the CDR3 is TGTGCCGGCAGCCTCTTTATGAACACTGAAGCTTTCTTT.